The 27 T cell receptor beta chains given below trace back to one sample, sequenced in a study of identical twins (dated by TCRdb to about 2016). To prepare the library, 5' RACE was applied. The instrument given in TCRdb is Illumina HiSeq 2000. The public sequencing data were trimmed at Q25 with fastp and processed into clonotypes with MiXCR by TCRdb, which kept only in-frame beta chains. Every entry covers one CDR3 protein and lists the most common genes and DNA from its rows. Within this sample are around 480,000 distinct CDR3 sequences, with roughly an eighth of them counted one time only. 0.98% of the sample goes to the ten largest clones. These sequences were also reported in another study, on yellow fever vaccine responses in identical twins.

The sample comprised CD4+ T cells sorted from blood. All receptors derive from a woman aged 18-35 years in good health.

The table lists this clonotype with a few counts. The chain links TRBV20-1 to TRBJ2-3; D may correspond to TRBD1 or TRBD2 (5 bases each). V lost 5 bases and J lost 4, with 22 bases in between. In germline, CDR1 is DFQATT, CDR2 SNEGSKA (reference sequence). CDR3 length equals 16 residues. Written as DNA, the CDR3 is TGCAGTGCTTACCATGGGACGGCTTACCGTCCAGATACGCAGTATTTT. Protein: CSAYHGTAYRPDTQYF.

The chain is built from TRBV6-5 and TRBJ2-5; D is unresolved. Trimming removed 4 bases at V and 6 bases at J, with 9 bases between. This CDR3 has 12 residues. CDR1 is MNHEY and CDR2 is SVGAGI in the germline V gene. The chain's CDR3 is CASSSSAQTQYF. CDR3 bases: TGTGCCAGCAGTTCATCAGCGCAGACCCAGTACTTC.

This clonotype was recorded many times. This chain joins TRBV12-3 or TRBV12-4 and TRBJ1-1; 7 nucleotides align to TRBD1. The junction had 4 bases not matched to a gene; V was cut back by 3 bases and J by 6 bases. The length of the CDR3 is 13 residues. In DNA form, the CDR3 reads TGTGCCAGCAGTTTCATTCAGGGGGCTGAAGCTTTCTTT. It yields the protein CASSFIQGAEAFF.

This clonotype was recorded a few times. The CDR3 DNA is TGCGCCAGCAGCCAATATGGGACAGAGGATGGCTACACCTTC. Translated: CASSQYGTEDGYTF. V and J are TRBV4-3 and TRBJ1-2; the match to TRBD1 covers 7 bases. The CDR3 loop spans 14 amino acids. J lost 6 bases, V lost 2 bases, and 6 bases had no gene match. CDR1 is LGHNA, CDR2 YSLEER, per germline.

The V and J genes are TRBV12-3 or TRBV12-4 and TRBJ1-3, with D unresolved. The CDR3 is 15 residues long. V was shortened by 3 bases and J by 3 bases, with 12 bases between the two germline ends. The CDR3 loop reads CASSFWGVYGNTIYF. CDR3 nucleotides: TGTGCCAGCAGTTTTTGGGGAGTGTATGGAAACACCATATATTTT.

The chain joins TRBV28 to TRBJ2-7; 9 positions match TRBD2. CDR3 size: 15 residues. J was trimmed by 2 bases and V by 6 bases; bases with no gene match: 8. The germline V gene has CDR1 MDHEN and CDR2 SYDVKM. Here the CDR3 reads CASSSQRGVTYEQYF. The DNA for the CDR3 is TGTGCCAGCAGCTCTCAGCGGGGGGTGACCTACGAGCAGTACTTC. The full variable domain, its missing parts supplied by reference TRBV28 and TRBJ2-7, is DVKVTQSSRYLVKRTGEKVFLECVQDMDHENMFWYRQDPGLGLRLIYFSYDVKMKEKGDIPEGYSVSREKKERFSLILESASTNQTSMYLCASSSQRGVTYEQYFGPGTRLTVT.

This clonotype was found a few times. CDR3 coding DNA: TGTGCCAGCCAGACAGCGTACAATGAGCAGTTCTTC. It encodes CASQTAYNEQFF. J is TRBJ2-1 and V is TRBV25-1, with D tentatively TRBD1 (5 bases). The CDR3 runs to 12 residues. Trimming removed 8 bases at V and 4 bases at J, with 9 bases between. Germline lookup yields CDR1 MGHDK and CDR2 SYGVNS.

This sequence joins TRBV27 and TRBJ2-7; D is possibly TRBD2 (6 bases). CDR3 length: 15 residues. The V gene's germline CDR1 is MNHEY and CDR2 SMNVEV (reference sequence). The V end was cut by 8 bases, the J end by 3 bases, with 20 bases between. CDR3 residues: CASQLGAGRHYEQYF. The CDR3 DNA reads TGTGCCAGCCAGCTTGGGGCGGGACGACACTACGAGCAGTACTTC.

A word on this clonotype: A much larger clone lies one base from this, so it may be a read error. V usage is TRBV7-8 and J usage is TRBJ1-5; D not certain. The CDR3 sequence is 12 residues long. CDR1 is SGHVS and CDR2 is FQNEAQ in the germline V gene. Trimming shortened V by 7 bases and J by 5 bases, and 9 bases separated the two germline ends. This CDR3 is CASKRVDQPQHF. The CDR3 nucleotides are TGTGCCAGCAAACGGGTGGATCAGCCCCAGCATTTT.

This clonotype was seen repeatedly, ten times or more. The chain links TRBV4-3 to TRBJ2-3; D tentatively reads TRBD1 or TRBD2 (5 bases each). V was pared by 8 bases and J by 3 bases, with 15 bases between. The V gene's germline CDR1 is LGHNA and CDR2 YSLEER. CDR3 length equals 14 residues. The DNA for the CDR3 is TGCGCCAGCCGACCGGGGCAGGGAACAGATACGCAGTATTTT. Translating it yields CASRPGQGTDTQYF.

This clonotype has only a few counts. CDR3 in DNA: TGTGCCATCAGTGAGTCCCCCGGGACTCCGATCCGCGAGCAGTACTTC. This encodes CAISESPGTPIREQYF. V usage is TRBV10-3 and J usage is TRBJ2-7; possible D gene TRBD2, 6 bases. The CDR3 is made up of 16 amino acids. CDR1 and CDR2 from the germline V gene are ENHRY and SYGVKD. Deletions cut 0 bases from V and 6 bases from J, with 18 bases between.

The sample holds a few counts of this clonotype. This chain connects TRBV21-1 to TRBJ2-7; the D call TRBD2 from the table was never checked on the DNA. TRBV21-1 is annotated as a pseudogene. The CDR3 is 14 residues long. The DNA of the CDR3 is TGTGCCAGCAGCGCGACTAGTCCCCGCTACGAGCAGTACTTC. This sequence encodes CASSATSPRYEQYF.

The J gene is TRBJ2-1, the V gene TRBV6-5; the D is unclear. The CDR3 loop spans 14 amino acids. CDR1 MNHEY and CDR2 SVGAGI come from the germline V gene. Trimming took off 4 bases at V and 7 bases at J, with 14 bases between the two ends. CDR3 coding DNA: TGTGCCAGCAGTTCTCGTCTCCAATTAAATGAGCAGTTCTTC. Translating gives CASSSRLQLNEQFF.

The gene calls are TRBV21-1 and TRBJ2-5; the table gives TRBD1 as D, unverified against the DNA. TRBV21-1 is flagged as a pseudogene. This CDR3 has 19 residues. Here the CDR3 DNA reads TGTGCCAGCAGCAACCCCTACGGAGGACAGGTCTCACTAGGGGAGACCCAGTACTTC. It encodes CASSNPYGGQVSLGETQYF.

J is TRBJ1-2 and V is TRBV18; D gene uncertain. Trimming removed 2 bases from V and 4 bases from J, with 14 bases in between. CDR3 length: 15 residues. The germline V gene encodes CDR1 KGHSH and CDR2 LQKENI. CDR3 in amino acids: CASSPRDTEPYGYTF. CDR3 coding DNA: TGTGCCAGCTCACCAAGAGACACGGAACCCTATGGCTACACCTTC. The full variable domain, with the rest looked up from reference TRBV18 and TRBJ1-2, is NAGVMQNPRHLVRRRGQEARLRCSPMKGHSHVYWYRQLPEEGLKFMVYLQKENIIDESGMPKERFSAEFPKEGPSILRIQQVVRGDSAAYFCASSPRDTEPYGYTFGSGTRLTVV.

The chain links TRBV5-1 to TRBJ2-3; no definite D call. From germline, CDR1 is SGHRS and CDR2 YFSETQ. V lost 3 bases and J 1 base, leaving 12 bases between the germline ends. The CDR3 has 15 residues. CDR3 sequence (DNA): TGCGCCAGCAGCTCGTCTCGTGGGGGCACAGATACGCAGTATTTT. Amino acid sequence: CASSSSRGGTDTQYF.

This clonotype was found a few times. The chain couples TRBV6-4 to TRBJ1-5, with TRBD1 matching over 8 bases. The CDR3 is 15 amino acids. After removal of 2 bases from V and 6 bases from J, the junction contained 6 bases not matched to a gene. Germline CDR1 is MRHNA and CDR2 is SNTAGT. CDR3 nucleotide sequence: TGTGCCAGCAGTGACCCGTACAGGGGGTGTCAGCCCCAGCATTTT. Its protein product is CASSDPYRGCQPQHF.

The chain has TRBV15 and TRBJ2-2; 7 bases are shared with TRBD1. Germline values: CDR1 LNHNV, CDR2 YYDKDF (reference sequence). The V and J ends lost 5 bases and 5 bases, in that order; junction bases with no gene match: 5. This CDR3 contains 14 residues. DNA for the CDR3: TGTGCCACCAGCCAATCAGGGGGTACCGGGGAGCTGTTTTTT. Its protein product is CATSQSGGTGELFF.

This clonotype came up a few times. The chain couples TRBV7-9 to TRBJ2-2; TRBD1 agrees at 8 bases. Trimming cost V 3 bases and J 7 bases; bases outside gene matches: 7. CDR3 length equals 15 residues. Per germline, CDR1 SEHNR and CDR2 FQNEAQ (reference sequence). The CDR3 is CASSLTRGLIGELFF. The CDR3 DNA is TGTGCCAGCAGCTTGACCAGGGGGCTGATCGGGGAGCTGTTTTTT. The full variable domain, with the rest looked up from reference TRBV7-9 and TRBJ2-2, is DTGVSQNPRHKITKRGQNVTFRCDPISEHNRLYWYRQTLGQGPEFLTYFQNEAQLEKSRLLSDRFSAERPKGSFSTLEIQRTEQGDSAMYLCASSLTRGLIGELFFGEGSRLTVL.

This clonotype was detected a few times. This rearrangement joins TRBV20-1 to TRBJ2-3, with D perhaps TRBD1 (5 bases). Germline CDR1 reads DFQATT; CDR2 reads SNEGSKA (reference sequence). The CDR3 has 13 residues. Trimming left V 3 bases short and J 1 base short, with 8 bases between. CDR3 in amino acids: CSAREGGTDTQYF. CDR3 DNA: TGCAGTGCTAGGGAAGGGGGCACAGATACGCAGTATTTT.

This clonotype showed up just a few times. V usage is TRBV11-2 and J usage is TRBJ1-1, with a tentative D call TRBD1 (5 bases). V lost 1 base and J 0 bases, leaving 9 bases between the germline ends. The CDR3 length is 15 residues. Germline CDR1 and CDR2: SGHAT and FQNNGV. The CDR3 DNA reads TGTGCCAGCAGCTTAGGACAGATTATGAACACTGAAGCTTTCTTT. It encodes CASSLGQIMNTEAFF.

This clonotype was observed at least ten times. V and J are TRBV12-3 or TRBV12-4 and TRBJ2-1; the D is unclear. The CDR3 sequence is 14 residues long. The V gene lost 5 bases and the J gene lost 5 bases, with 13 bases spanning the gap. The CDR3 region has the DNA TGTGCCAGCAGTCCTGCACGAAAAAACAATGAGCAGTTCTTC. Translated, it gives CASSPARKNNEQFF.

The chain couples TRBV9 to TRBJ2-1; 9 nucleotides match TRBD2. V trimming: 1 base; J trimming: 13 bases; junction bases outside the gene matches: 15. The germline CDR1 and CDR2 sequences are SGDLS and YYNGEE. The CDR3 loop spans 16 amino acids. Here the CDR3 DNA reads TGTGCCAGCAGCGTACTTGGCGGGGGGGGCGCGGAAGGACAGTTCTTC. This sequence encodes CASSVLGGGGAEGQFF.

This chain joins TRBV19 and TRBJ2-3; D is ambiguous. CDR1 and CDR2 (germline): LNHDA, SQIVND (reference sequence). The CDR3 is 12 residues long. Trimming left V 10 bases short and J 4 bases short, with 12 bases between. In DNA form, the CDR3 reads TGTGCCATGTCGAGCTTTTCAGATACGCAGTATTTT. Translation: CAMSSFSDTQYF.

This clonotype was observed a handful of times. The chain employs TRBV12-3 or TRBV12-4 and TRBJ2-5, with TRBD2 matching over 11 bases. The junction had 3 bases not matched to a gene; V was cut back by 1 base and J by 5 bases. CDR3 length: 15 amino acids. This chain's CDR3 is CASSLGSGRVETQYF. In DNA form, the CDR3 reads TGTGCCAGCAGTTTAGGTAGCGGGAGGGTGGAGACCCAGTACTTC.

The table lists this clonotype with many counts. The V and J genes are TRBV7-2 and TRBJ2-3; D may be TRBD1 (5 bases). Germline V gene data show CDR1 as SGHTA and CDR2 as FQGNSA. CDR3 length equals 14 residues. The germline V and J ends were trimmed by 1 base and 3 bases, with 8 bases remaining between them. As DNA, the CDR3 is TGTGCCAGCAGCTTAGGACCAGGGACAGATACGCAGTATTTT. It translates to CASSLGPGTDTQYF.

This clonotype appeared a few times. This chain connects TRBV9 to TRBJ2-3; a weak D match, TRBD1 (6 bases). This CDR3 has 17 residues. Looked up from germline, CDR1 is SGDLS and CDR2 is YYNGEE. The germline V and J ends were trimmed by 4 bases and 2 bases, with 20 bases remaining between them. In nucleotides, the CDR3 is TGTGCCAGCAGCCGAGGGGCAAATTGGGACACCACAGATACGCAGTATTTT. Protein: CASSRGANWDTTDTQYF.